This T cell receptor beta chain was documented in a study of blood T cell repertoires in COVID-19. Study as a whole: PBMCs, B-cell-depleted T cells, or T cells were the source of the cDNA or gDNA that made up the material.

The germline V gene encodes CDR1 LGHDT and CDR2 YNNKEL (reference sequence). This CDR3 region has 15 residues. Unmatched junction bases numbered 9, after V lost 6 bases and J lost 7 bases. As processed by the authors: Estimated nucleated cell counts came from reference gene primer amplification. Sequencing used immunoSEQ multiplex PCR; TCRdb keeps in-frame clones, though not all of them. The DNA was the basis for D and trimming; V, J and clone size are from that table. The sample carries some 110,000 clones, approximately 90% recorded once. This chain uses TRBV3-1 (or the pseudogene TRBV3-2) with TRBJ2-2; 9 nucleotides align to TRBD2. Material: peripheral blood. This clonotype was obtained from a human donor in a cohort sampled during active COVID-19. Here the CDR3 DNA reads TGTGCCAGCAGACAACTAGCGGGTTCTCTCGGGGAGCTGTTTTTT. The encoded protein is CASRQLAGSLGELFF.